The 11 T cell receptor beta chains below come from one sample, sequenced in a study of blood T cell repertoires in COVID-19. Produced via immunoSEQ multiplex PCR; TCRdb's table is partial and in-frame only. The sample records approximately 100,000 clones, 87% being singletons. The specimen sequenced was peripheral blood. Receptors originate from a man aged 50 to 59 in a cohort sampled during active COVID-19.

This clone came up a few times. CDR3 in amino acids: CASSETTNSPLHF. The CDR3 DNA follows: TGTGCCAGCAGTGAGACTACTAATTCACCCCTCCACTTT. The J gene is TRBJ1-6, the V gene TRBV25-1; D unresolved. Germline CDR1 reads MGHDK; CDR2 reads SYGVNS. The CDR3 covers 13 residues. V dropped 3 bases and J dropped 6 bases, with 6 bases sitting between them.

The chain uses TRBV10-3 and TRBJ1-3; D not resolved. Trimming stripped 4 bases from V and 4 bases from J, with 11 bases between. This CDR3 region has 14 residues. The germline V gene has CDR1 ENHRY and CDR2 SYGVKD. The CDR3 here is CAISGQEQGNTIYF. CDR3 nucleotides: TGTGCCATCAGTGGGCAAGAACAGGGAAACACCATATATTTT.

The chain joins TRBV12-5 to TRBJ1-6; D is undetermined. The CDR3 is 15 residues long. Deletions cut 6 bases from V and 0 bases from J, with 9 bases between. Germline values: CDR1 LGHNT, CDR2 FRNRAP. The CDR3 DNA is TGTGCTAGTGGCTTGCTCAGCTCCTATAATTCACCCCTCCACTTT. This encodes CASGLLSSYNSPLHF.

The chain combines TRBV5-8 with TRBJ2-1; D is unclear. Germline V lookup: CDR1 SGHTS, CDR2 YDEGEE. Trimming removed 0 bases at V and 0 bases at J, with 16 bases between. The CDR3 spans 18 residues. The CDR3: CASSLDPWLWSSYNEQFF. The CDR3 DNA follows: TGTGCCAGCAGCTTGGATCCCTGGCTGTGGAGCTCCTACAATGAGCAGTTCTTC.

This chain links TRBV7-2 with TRBJ2-3; D remains ambiguous. The V end lost 2 bases, the J end lost 7 bases, and 4 bases lay between the germline ends. CDR1 SGHTA and CDR2 FQGNSA come from the germline V gene. The length of the CDR3 is 11 residues. The CDR3 loop reads CASSLINTQYF. The CDR3 DNA is TGTGCCAGCAGCTTAATAAATACGCAGTATTTT.

The chain has TRBV6-2 or TRBV6-3 and TRBJ2-7; 9 bases align to TRBD1. The germline V gene has CDR1 MNHEY and CDR2 SVGEGT. Trimming at V came to 2 bases and at J to 5 bases, leaving 7 bases not matched to a gene. The CDR3 loop spans 15 amino acids. CDR3 DNA sequence: TGTGCCAGCAGTTACAGGATGGGACAGGGAAACGAGCAGTACTTC. Its protein product is CASSYRMGQGNEQYF.

The rearrangement links TRBV3-1 (or the pseudogene TRBV3-2) to TRBJ1-6, with 9 bases aligning to TRBD1. This CDR3 has 15 residues. Germline V gene data show CDR1 as LGHDT and CDR2 as YNNKEL (reference sequence). V lost 0 bases, J lost 9 bases, and 3 bases stayed unmatched. CDR3 nucleotides: TGTGCCAGCAGCCAAGAACGACAGGGGGTTTCACCCCTCCACTTT. This gives the protein CASSQERQGVSPLHF.

V is TRBV5-1 and J is TRBJ1-1; D unresolved. Germline V gene lookup returns CDR1 SGHRS and CDR2 YFSETQ. V was cut by 5 bases and J by 5 bases, with 10 bases left in between. This CDR3 has 12 residues. CDR3 sequence: CASSPGETEAFF. In DNA form, the CDR3 reads TGCGCCAGCAGTCCCGGGGAGACTGAAGCTTTCTTT.

V and J are TRBV7-2 and TRBJ1-6; D not certain. Between the trimmed V and J ends, which lost 1 base and 6 bases, there was a span of 7 bases. Germline assignment: CDR1 SGHTA and CDR2 FQGNSA. This CDR3 is built from 14 residues. CDR3 in amino acids: CASSLGPINSPLHF. For the CDR3, the DNA is TGTGCCAGCAGCTTAGGTCCCATTAATTCACCCCTCCACTTT.

The DNA for the CDR3 is TGTGCCAGCAGCCGCGAGTTGGCCTACAATGAGCAGTTCTTC. This sequence encodes CASSRELAYNEQFF. The chain links TRBV7-9 to TRBJ2-1; D gene uncertain. V lost 5 bases, J lost 2 bases, and 10 bases lay in between. Germline V gene lookup returns CDR1 SEHNR and CDR2 FQNEAQ (reference sequence). The CDR3 is 14 amino acids.

This chain joins TRBV7-8 and TRBJ2-7; 10 nucleotides match TRBD1. Trimming cost V 8 bases and J 4 bases; bases outside gene matches: 11. The CDR3 has 15 residues. Germline V CDR1 and CDR2: SGHVS, FQNEAQ. The CDR3 nucleotides read TGTGCCAGCGTCGACCCGGGACAGGGGATATACGAGCAGTACTTC. Its translation: CASVDPGQGIYEQYF.